The 7 T cell receptor beta chains below come from one sample, sequenced in a study of Ad26.COV2.S vaccination and SARS-CoV-2 variants. The data were produced by immunoSEQ multiplex PCR, yet TCRdb's version contains in-frame clones alone and is incomplete. Here the sample spans roughly 100,000 clones, over 60% being singletons. The sample was peripheral blood, taken after recovery from COVID-19. The receptors derive from a human donor who had recovered from COVID-19.

This clone was counted a few times. This chain connects TRBV12-3 or TRBV12-4 to TRBJ2-2; D gene unclear. V was shortened by 3 bases and J by 5 bases, with 4 bases between the two germline ends. This CDR3 comprises 12 residues. The CDR3 sequence is CASSFGTGELFF. CDR3 nucleotide sequence: TGTGCCAGCAGTTTCGGGACCGGGGAGCTGTTTTTT.

The V gene is TRBV23-1, the J gene TRBJ2-7; tentatively, D is TRBD1 (6 bases). TRBV23-1 is an ORF; its function is uncertain. Trimming cost V 6 bases and J 2 bases, with 32 bases left between them. The CDR3 length is 20 residues. The CDR3 DNA is TGCGCCAGCAGGGACCCGAAAACGGTAGGGACAAAGGTCACAGCCTACGAGCAGTACTTC. Encoded protein: CASRDPKTVGTKVTAYEQYF.

This clone was seen at least ten times. The chain has TRBV30 and TRBJ1-2; 9 bases are shared with TRBD1. With V trimmed by 5 bases and J by 7 bases, 8 bases remained unmatched. Germline CDR1 is GTSNPN and CDR2 is SVGIG (reference sequence). The CDR3 sequence is 13 residues long. The CDR3 DNA follows: TGTGCCTGGCGGCCCCGACAGGGGGGTGGCTACACCTTC. Protein product: CAWRPRQGGGYTF.

The chain combines TRBV6-5 with TRBJ1-5, with a tentative D call TRBD1 (5 bases). Trimming shortened V by 0 bases and J by 7 bases, and 10 bases separated the two germline ends. The CDR3 consists of 14 residues. Germline CDR1 and CDR2: MNHEY and SVGAGI. CDR3 sequence reads: CASSYSGGTQPQHF. CDR3 DNA sequence: TGTGCCAGCAGTTACTCGGGGGGGACCCAGCCCCAGCATTTT.

The V and J genes are TRBV19 and TRBJ2-7; a weak D match, TRBD1 (5 bases). Germline V lookup: CDR1 LNHDA, CDR2 SQIVND (reference sequence). The CDR3 is 14 residues long. The V end lost 4 bases, the J end lost 2 bases, and 12 bases lay between the germline ends. CDR3 loop: CASSTGIFPYEQYF. CDR3 bases: TGTGCCAGTAGTACAGGGATTTTCCCCTACGAGCAGTACTTC.

This sequence joins TRBV7-9 and TRBJ1-2, with D possibly matching TRBD1 (6 bases). Trimming removed 5 bases at V and 3 bases at J, with 16 bases between. The CDR3 totals 15 residues. CDR1 is SEHNR and CDR2 is FQNEAQ in the germline V gene (reference sequence). CDR3 residues: CASSLIQGRDYGYTF. CDR3 sequence (DNA): TGTGCCAGCAGCCTAATCCAGGGGCGTGACTATGGCTACACCTTC.

This clone was recorded once. Written as DNA, the CDR3 is TGTGCCAGCAGTTTAGGGGATACTAATGAAAAACTGTTTTTT. Translation: CASSLGDTNEKLFF. The chain is built from TRBV28 and TRBJ1-4; D is unresolved. Germline V CDR1 and CDR2: MDHEN, SYDVKM. Trimming took off 2 bases at V and 2 bases at J, with 6 bases between the two ends. The CDR3 is 14 residues long.